This T cell receptor (beta chain) was retrieved from a study of shared clonotypes between healthy human individuals. Per germline, CDR1 SNHLY and CDR2 FYNNEI. The V end was cut by 3 bases, the J end by 6 bases, with 9 bases between. CDR3 length: 13 residues. Findings and limits, study-wide: Naive CD4 clonotypes overlapped across a handful of donors at roughly 5%. Depth of sequencing was expected to influence donor clonotype sharing. As a rule, naive subsets had a larger estimated richness than memory subsets.

In regard to this clone: The antigen remains undetermined.

Using immunoSEQ multiplex PCR, the repertoire was profiled, and TCRdb retains in-frame clones only, with some absent. The table lists some 1.5 million clones, roughly 97% of them singletons. The TCR was taken from a man under 40 in good health. Source material: naive CD4+ T cells sorted from blood. The subset here: CD45RA+ positively selected. V and J are TRBV2 and TRBJ1-5; no firm D call. CDR3 protein: CASSDEMAQPQHF. The CDR3 nucleotides read TGTGCCAGCAGTGACGAAATGGCTCAGCCCCAGCATTTT.